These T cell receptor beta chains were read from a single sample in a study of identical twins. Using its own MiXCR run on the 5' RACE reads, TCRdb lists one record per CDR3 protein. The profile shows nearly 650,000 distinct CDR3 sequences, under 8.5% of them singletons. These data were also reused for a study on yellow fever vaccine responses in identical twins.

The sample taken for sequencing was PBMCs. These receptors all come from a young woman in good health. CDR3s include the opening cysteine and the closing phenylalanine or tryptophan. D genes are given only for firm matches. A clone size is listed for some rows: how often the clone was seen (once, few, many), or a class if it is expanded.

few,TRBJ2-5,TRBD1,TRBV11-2,CASSIDRAETQYF,TGTGCCAGCAGCATCGACAGGGCTGAGACCCAGTACTTC
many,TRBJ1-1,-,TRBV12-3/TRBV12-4,CASSFRSGNTEAFF,TGTGCCAGCAGTTTCCGCAGTGGGAACACTGAAGCTTTCTTT
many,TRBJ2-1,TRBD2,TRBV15,CATSRDGTSGLYEQFF,TGTGCCACCAGCAGAGATGGGACTAGCGGGTTATATGAGCAGTTCTTC
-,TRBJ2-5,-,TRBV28,CASSRSGTLRETQYF,TGTGCCAGCAGCCGCTCCGGGACACTACGAGAGACCCAGTACTTC
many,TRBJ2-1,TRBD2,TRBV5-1,CASSVTGLAEVPNEQFF,TGCGCCAGCAGCGTCACGGGACTAGCGGAGGTCCCTAATGAGCAGTTCTTC
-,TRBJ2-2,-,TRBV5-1,CASSLWGHQNTGELFF,TGCGCCAGCAGCTTGTGGGGACACCAGAACACCGGGGAGCTGTTTTTT
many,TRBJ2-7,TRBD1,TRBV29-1,CSVEVGDSSYEQYF,TGCAGCGTTGAAGTGGGGGACAGCTCCTACGAGCAGTACTTC
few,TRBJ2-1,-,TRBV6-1,CASSVRTTYNEQFF,TGTGCCAGCAGTGTGCGGACTACCTACAATGAGCAGTTCTTC
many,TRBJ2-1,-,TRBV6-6,CASSSGAYNEQFF,TGTGCCAGCAGTTCCGGTGCCTACAATGAGCAGTTCTTC
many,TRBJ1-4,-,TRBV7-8,CASSQAWGRDEKLFF,TGTGCCAGCAGCCAGGCATGGGGGCGCGATGAAAAACTGTTTTTT
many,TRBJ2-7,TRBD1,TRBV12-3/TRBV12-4,CASSPWGQKPYEQYF,TGTGCCAGCAGCCCATGGGGACAGAAGCCCTACGAGCAGTACTTC
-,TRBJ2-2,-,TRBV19,CASSTSPDRYPGELFF,TGTGCCAGTAGTACATCCCCCGACAGGTACCCCGGGGAGCTGTTTTTT
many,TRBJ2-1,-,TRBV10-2,CASSESLRSDEQFF,TGCGCCAGCAGTGAGTCACTAAGGAGCGATGAGCAGTTCTTC
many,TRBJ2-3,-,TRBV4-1,CASSPGTAGDTQYF,TGCGCCAGCAGCCCGGGGACGGCCGGAGATACGCAGTATTTT
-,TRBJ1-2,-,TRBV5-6,CASSWGDRNYGYTF,TGTGCCAGCAGCTGGGGAGACAGGAACTATGGCTACACCTTC
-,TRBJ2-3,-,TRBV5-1,CASSLSGSTSTDTQYF,TGCGCCAGCAGCTTGAGTGGCAGTACTAGCACAGATACGCAGTATTTT
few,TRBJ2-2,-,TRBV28,CASSSPPKTGELFF,TGTGCCAGCAGTTCCCCCCCAAAGACGGGGGAGCTGTTTTTT
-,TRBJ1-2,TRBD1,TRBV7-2,CASSLAGRGTQGYTF,TGTGCCAGCAGCTTAGCGGGCAGGGGGACGCAGGGCTACACCTTC
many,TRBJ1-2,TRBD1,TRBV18,CASSASGGAAGYTF,TGTGCCAGCTCGGCGTCAGGGGGCGCTGCTGGCTACACCTTC
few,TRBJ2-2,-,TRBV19,CASSDPGTLNTGELFF,TGTGCCAGTAGTGATCCCGGGACACTTAACACCGGGGAGCTGTTTTTT
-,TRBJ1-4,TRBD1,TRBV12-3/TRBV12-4,CASSLEAGGREKLFF,TGTGCCAGCAGTTTAGAGGCAGGGGGACGTGAAAAACTGTTTTTT
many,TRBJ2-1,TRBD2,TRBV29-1,CSVDASGGIYNEQFF,TGCAGCGTTGATGCCAGCGGGGGTATTTACAATGAGCAGTTCTTC
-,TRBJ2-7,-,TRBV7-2,CASSLPRGTGTRYEQYF,TGTGCCAGCAGCTTACCCAGAGGAACCGGGACGAGGTACGAGCAGTACTTC
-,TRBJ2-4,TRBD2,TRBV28,CASGPGGRIQYF,TGTGCCTCCGGCCCGGGGGGTCGCATTCAGTACTTC
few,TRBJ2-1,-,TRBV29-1,CSAADGPRSYNEQFF,TGCAGCGCAGCGGATGGCCCGCGCTCCTACAATGAGCAGTTCTTC
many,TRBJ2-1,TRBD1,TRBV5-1,CATGQGYNEQFF,TGCGCCACCGGACAGGGCTACAATGAGCAGTTCTTC
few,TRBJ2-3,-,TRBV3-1,CASSHLGDTQYF,TGTGCCAGCAGCCACTTGGGAGATACGCAGTATTTT
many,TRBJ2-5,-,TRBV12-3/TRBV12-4,CASSSDSGRETQYF,TGTGCCAGCAGTTCGGATTCAGGGCGAGAGACCCAGTACTTC
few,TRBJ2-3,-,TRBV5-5,CASSLEVFQAPLTQYF,TGTGCCAGCAGCTTGGAAGTTTTCCAAGCCCCCCTTACGCAGTATTTT
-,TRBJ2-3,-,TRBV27,CASSLTSLVDTQYF,TGTGCCAGCAGTTTAACATCGCTAGTCGATACGCAGTATTTT
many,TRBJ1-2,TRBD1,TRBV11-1,CASSATGTGRIYTF,TGTGCCAGCAGCGCCACAGGGACAGGGCGCATCTACACCTTC
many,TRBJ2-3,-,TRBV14,CASSWSQGYGDTQYF,TGTGCCAGCAGCTGGTCCCAGGGGTATGGAGATACGCAGTATTTT
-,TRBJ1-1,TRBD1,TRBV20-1,CSASTGAGFEAFF,TGCAGTGCCTCGACAGGGGCCGGATTTGAAGCTTTCTTT
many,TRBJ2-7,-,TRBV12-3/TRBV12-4,CASSFGGPPAGEQYF,TGTGCCAGCAGTTTTGGCGGGCCCCCGGCGGGCGAGCAGTACTTC
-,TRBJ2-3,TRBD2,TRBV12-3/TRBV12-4,CASKRAGGREYF,TGTGCCAGCAAAAGAGCGGGGGGGCGGGAGTATTTT
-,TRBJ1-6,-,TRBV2,CASTNLRAQGSPLHF,TGTGCCAGCACTAACCTCCGGGCGCAGGGGTCACCCCTCCACTTT
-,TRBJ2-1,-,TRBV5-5,CASSLAAGNYNEQFF,TGTGCCAGCAGCCTGGCCGCGGGAAACTACAATGAGCAGTTCTTC
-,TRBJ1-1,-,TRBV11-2,CASSSRREAFF,TGTGCCAGCAGCTCACGGCGTGAAGCTTTCTTT
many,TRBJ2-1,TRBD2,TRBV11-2,CASSLGLAGGWSYNEQFF,TGTGCCAGCAGCCTGGGACTAGCGGGAGGATGGTCCTACAATGAGCAGTTCTTC
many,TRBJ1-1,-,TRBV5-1,CASSLTGLNTEAFF,TGCGCCAGCAGCTTGACAGGACTGAACACTGAAGCTTTCTTT
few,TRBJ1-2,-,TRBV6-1,CASSVVSYGYTF,TGTGCCAGCAGTGTGGTGTCCTATGGCTACACCTTC
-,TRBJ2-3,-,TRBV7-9,CANSETDTQYF,TGTGCCAACTCTGAGACAGATACGCAGTATTTT
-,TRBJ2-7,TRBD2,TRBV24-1,CATSDLLGETSGPHEQYF,TGTGCCACCAGTGATTTGCTAGGAGAGACTAGCGGGCCACACGAGCAGTACTTC
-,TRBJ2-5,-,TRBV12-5,CASGLSRETQYF,TGTGCTAGTGGTTTGTCCCGAGAGACCCAGTACTTC
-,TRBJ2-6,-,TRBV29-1,CSVYSSGANVLTF,TGCAGCGTGTACAGCTCTGGGGCCAACGTCCTGACTTTC
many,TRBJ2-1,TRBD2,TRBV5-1,CASSAAGGPNEQFF,TGCGCCAGCAGTGCAGCGGGGGGGCCGAATGAGCAGTTCTTC
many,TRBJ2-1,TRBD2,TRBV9,CASSVGLAGGPSYNEQFF,TGTGCCAGCAGCGTAGGGCTAGCGGGAGGGCCCTCCTACAATGAGCAGTTCTTC
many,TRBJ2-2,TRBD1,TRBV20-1,CSARQGPNTGELFF,TGCAGTGCAAGACAGGGGCCGAACACCGGGGAGCTGTTTTTT
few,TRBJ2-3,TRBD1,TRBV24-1,CATSDWGQPTDTQYF,TGTGCCACCAGTGATTGGGGACAGCCCACAGATACGCAGTATTTT
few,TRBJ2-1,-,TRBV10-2,CASSESSASANNEQFF,TGCGCCAGCAGTGAGTCTTCGGCTAGCGCCAACAATGAGCAGTTCTTC
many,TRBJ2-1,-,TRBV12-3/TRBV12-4,CASSPRENEQFF,TGTGCCAGCAGTCCCAGGGAAAATGAGCAGTTCTTC
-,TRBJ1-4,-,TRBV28,CASSFGKLFF,TGTGCCAGCAGTTTTGGAAAACTGTTTTTT
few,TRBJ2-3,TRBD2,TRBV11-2,CASSLQASGGTWTSTDTQYF,TGTGCCAGCAGCTTACAGGCTAGCGGGGGGACATGGACTAGCACAGATACGCAGTATTTT